This is a list of T cell receptor beta chains from one sample in a study of identifying expanded T cells in peripheral blood. The table came from immunoSEQ multiplex PCR; TCRdb's copy has only in-frame clones and leaves some out. The sample includes 70,000 to 95,000 clones, 88% of them seen just once. Sequenced input: blood. These receptors all stem from a person between 18 and 75 years old in good health. Each CDR3 is given with its conserved first and last residue. Each record gives: V gene, clone size, J gene, D gene, CDR3 DNA, CDR3 protein. D genes are given only for firm matches. Size tells how often a clone was seen (once, few, many) or the class of an expanded clone, and some rows leave it out.

>TRBV28|.|TRBJ1-5|.
TGTGCCAGCAGTCCCGACAGAGATAGCAATCAGCCCCAGCATTTT
CASSPDRDSNQPQHF
>TRBV15|.|TRBJ1-1|.
TGTGCCACCAGCAGAGATCGGGTGTCCGCTGAAGCTTTCTTT
CATSRDRVSAEAFF
>TRBV6-6|.|TRBJ2-1|.
TGTGCCAGCAGTTACTCGAAGGGGGGCGACTACAATGAGCAGTTCTTC
CASSYSKGGDYNEQFF
>TRBV19|.|TRBJ1-5|.
TGTGCCAGTAGTATAAAGCAGGTTGAGTATAGCAATCAGCCCCAGCATTTT
CASSIKQVEYSNQPQHF
>TRBV12-2|.|TRBJ2-7|.
TGTGCAAGTCGTAGGAAGCTGGGGGCAGCCCTTCAACCCTACGAGCAGTACTTC
CASRRKLGAALQPYEQYF
>TRBV5-1|once|TRBJ1-2|.
TGCGCCAGCAGCTTGGAGGGGGGTAGCTATGGCTACACCTTC
CASSLEGGSYGYTF
>TRBV28|.|TRBJ1-5|.
TGTGCCAGCAGAAGGACGGGAGGAAATCAGCCCCAGCATTTT
CASRRTGGNQPQHF
>TRBV5-4|.|TRBJ2-3|TRBD1
TGTGCCAGCAGCTTTAACAGGGGGCAAGATACGCAGTATTTT
CASSFNRGQDTQYF
>TRBV9|once|TRBJ2-7|.
TGTGCCAGCAGCGTTAGCATGACCTCCTACGAGCAGTACTTC
CASSVSMTSYEQYF
>TRBV28|.|TRBJ1-3|.
TGTGCCAGCAGTTTCCCGACCGGCGTGTCTGGAAACACCATATATTTT
CASSFPTGVSGNTIYF
>TRBV7-8|once|TRBJ1-1|.
TGTGCCAGCAGTTATCTCTCGGGGGTAGGAACTGAAGCTTTCTTT
CASSYLSGVGTEAFF
>TRBV4-3|.|TRBJ2-1|.
TGCGCCAGCAGCCAAGATAGTAGAATTTATGAGCAGTTCTTC
CASSQDSRIYEQFF
>TRBV29-1|.|TRBJ2-7|TRBD2
TGCAGCGTGGTAGCGGGGGGGTTTAACGAGCAGTACTTC
CSVVAGGFNEQYF
>TRBV10-1|.|TRBJ1-1|TRBD1
TGCGCCAGCAGTGAGTCCGGGACAGGGGTATTAGGTCTCACTGAAGCTTTCTTT
CASSESGTGVLGLTEAFF
>TRBV5-6|.|TRBJ2-2|TRBD1
TGTGCCAGCAGCCAAACAGGGGGTCTGAACACCGGGGAGCTGTTTTTT
CASSQTGGLNTGELFF